The next 22 T cell receptor beta chains were all read from a single sample in a study of technical replicates of blood from a handful of donors. Clones were sequenced by immunoSEQ multiplex PCR, and TCRdb holds only the in-frame ones, with some missing. The sample comprises some 82,000 clones, 94% of which are singletons, and 0.3% to 0.45% rests with the top ten. The sequencing sample was made of T cells isolated from PBMCs. The origin of the receptors is a human donor in good health.

The chain recombines TRBV28 with TRBJ2-5; 7 bases line up with TRBD1. Germline CDR1 MDHEN, CDR2 SYDVKM. The CDR3 has 16 residues. Germline trimming cut 5 bases from V and 5 bases from J; bases unmatched to any gene: 14. Here the CDR3 DNA reads TGTGCCAGCAGTCACCAAAAACAGGGGCGCGGGGAGACCCAGTACTTC. This codes for CASSHQKQGRGETQYF. Variable domain in full (rest from reference TRBV28 and TRBJ2-5): DVKVTQSSRYLVKRTGEKVFLECVQDMDHENMFWYRQDPGLGLRLIYFSYDVKMKEKGDIPEGYSVSREKKERFSLILESASTNQTSMYLCASSHQKQGRGETQYFGPGTRLLVL.

The CDR3 here is CASSLAGGGSNQPQHF. In nucleotides, the CDR3 is TGTGCCAGCAGCTTAGCGGGGGGTGGGAGCAATCAGCCCCAGCATTTT. The chain uses TRBV7-2 and TRBJ1-5; possible D gene TRBD1, 5 bases. Trimming cost V 0 bases and J 1 base, with 10 bases left between them. This CDR3 has 16 residues. Germline V gene sequence: CDR1 SGHTA, CDR2 FQGNSA.

The chain combines TRBV14 with TRBJ2-1; TRBD2 is a possible D gene (5 bases). V lost 3 bases and J 5 bases, leaving 11 bases between the germline ends. Looked up from germline, CDR1 is SGHDN and CDR2 is FVKESK. CDR3 length: 14 residues. This CDR3 reads CASSHPYGDNEQFF. The CDR3 DNA sequence: TGTGCCAGCAGCCACCCCTACGGGGACAATGAGCAGTTCTTC.

The chain uses TRBV6-1 and TRBJ2-7; 9 nucleotides align to TRBD2. This CDR3 contains 16 residues. The ends lost 2 bases at V and 1 base at J; junction bases unmatched: 6. Germline V gives CDR1 MNHNS, CDR2 SASEGT. CDR3 in amino acids: CASSEFETSGSYEQYF. CDR3 DNA: TGTGCCAGCAGTGAATTTGAGACTAGCGGTTCCTACGAGCAGTACTTC.

The CDR3 region has the DNA TGTGCCAGCAGTGAAGAGGGGACAGGCTACTACGAGCAGTACTTC. Translated: CASSEEGTGYYEQYF. The chain joins TRBV6-1 to TRBJ2-7; 8 bases are shared with TRBD1. Germline trimming cut 1 base from V and 3 bases from J; bases unmatched to any gene: 5. This CDR3 comprises 15 residues. Germline CDR1 reads MNHNS; CDR2 reads SASEGT.

The gene calls are TRBV5-5 and TRBJ2-7; D not resolved. Trimming cost V 4 bases and J 5 bases, with 7 bases left between them. CDR1 is SGHKS and CDR2 is YYEKEE in the germline V gene (reference sequence). This CDR3 spans 11 amino acids. DNA of the CDR3: TGTGCCAGCAGCCACACGAACGAGCAGTACTTC. Protein: CASSHTNEQYF.

The rearrangement links TRBV6-5 to TRBJ1-2; TRBD1 aligns across 8 bases. With V trimmed by 2 bases and J by 1 base, 3 bases remained unmatched. This CDR3 spans 15 amino acids. Germline V gives CDR1 MNHEY, CDR2 SVGAGI. CDR3 coding DNA: TGTGCCAGCAGTTACCAGACAGGGGTTAACTATGGCTACACCTTC. It is translated as CASSYQTGVNYGYTF.

The chain combines TRBV6-6 with TRBJ1-5; 7 positions match TRBD1. Germline loops: CDR1 MNHNY, CDR2 SVGAGI (reference sequence). The J segment lost 5 bases and the V segment lost 0 bases, leaving 4 bases of the junction unmatched. The CDR3 runs to 15 residues. Here the CDR3 reads CASSYSGQWDQPQHF. Here the CDR3 DNA reads TGTGCCAGCAGTTACTCGGGACAGTGGGATCAGCCCCAGCATTTT.

Only one count was recorded for this clone. The V and J genes are TRBV5-1 and TRBJ2-3; possible D gene TRBD2, 5 bases. With 1 base removed from V and 0 bases from J, the gap between germline ends came to 12 bases. Germline-derived CDR1 and CDR2 are SGHRS and YFSETQ. This CDR3 is 16 amino acids long. In nucleotides, the CDR3 is TGCGCCAGCAGCTTGACAACGGGATCTAGCACAGATACGCAGTATTTT. It is translated as CASSLTTGSSTDTQYF.

This clone was seen only a few times. The chain links TRBV15 to TRBJ1-3, with D uncertain. The CDR3 loop spans 14 amino acids. Germline V gene lookup returns CDR1 LNHNV and CDR2 YYDKDF (reference sequence). V was trimmed by 1 base and J by 4 bases, leaving 8 bases between them. The CDR3: CATSRGGLGNTIYF. The CDR3 DNA is TGTGCCACCAGCAGAGGTGGGCTGGGAAACACCATATATTTT.

The chain employs TRBV19 and TRBJ1-5; tentatively, D is TRBD1 (6 bases). V was pared by 1 base and J by 5 bases, with 12 bases between. The CDR3 loop spans 15 amino acids. Germline V CDR1 and CDR2: LNHDA, SQIVND (reference sequence). The CDR3 spells CASSIVLGADQPQHF. The CDR3 DNA reads as TGTGCCAGTAGTATAGTGTTGGGGGCGGATCAGCCCCAGCATTTT.

The rearrangement links TRBV6-5 to TRBJ1-1, with D perhaps TRBD1 (5 bases). This CDR3 comprises 14 residues. V was shortened by 2 bases and J by 5 bases, with 12 bases between the two germline ends. CDR1 is MNHEY, CDR2 SVGAGI, per germline. The DNA for the CDR3 is TGTGCCAGCAGTTACGGCGGGGGGGGGACTGAAGCTTTCTTT. Encoded protein: CASSYGGGGTEAFF.

The chain has TRBV29-1 and TRBJ1-5; TRBD1 matches at 7 bases. Looked up from germline, CDR1 is SQVTM and CDR2 is ANQGSEA. J was trimmed by 4 bases and V by 4 bases; bases with no gene match: 4. This CDR3 is built from 13 residues. The CDR3 region is CSVADRHNQPQHF. The CDR3 coding sequence is TGCAGCGTTGCGGACAGGCATAATCAGCCCCAGCATTTT.

V is TRBV6-5 and J is TRBJ1-4, with D possibly TRBD1 on 6 matching bases. The CDR3 consists of 14 residues. Trimming took off 5 bases at V and 6 bases at J, with 13 bases between the two ends. Germline V gives CDR1 MNHEY, CDR2 SVGAGI. CDR3 sequence reads: CASSGRGLYEKLFF. As DNA, the CDR3 is TGTGCCAGCAGTGGCAGGGGCCTTTATGAAAAACTGTTTTTT.

The V and J genes are TRBV2 and TRBJ1-2, with D unresolved. V lost 2 bases and J 7 bases, leaving 5 bases between the germline ends. The CDR3 runs to 11 residues. Germline-derived CDR1 and CDR2 are SNHLY and FYNNEI. In DNA, the CDR3 is TGTGCCAGCAGTGAATCAGGTGGCTACACCTTC. Translated, it gives CASSESGGYTF.

This sequence joins TRBV5-6 and TRBJ2-2; 7 bases are shared with TRBD1. Germline assignment: CDR1 SGHDT and CDR2 YYEEEE. Trimming took 3 bases from V and 7 from J; bases not matched to a gene: 6. CDR3 length: 14 amino acids. CDR3 region: CASSWGQFNGELFF. The CDR3 nucleotides read TGTGCCAGCAGCTGGGGACAGTTTAACGGGGAGCTGTTTTTT.

CDR3 nucleotides: TGTGCCAGCTCTCCTCAGAATCAGCCCCAGCATTTT. Its translation: CASSPQNQPQHF. The J gene is TRBJ1-5, the V gene TRBV18; no definite D call. Per germline, CDR1 KGHSH and CDR2 LQKENI. The germline V and J ends were trimmed by 6 bases and 4 bases, with 7 bases remaining between them. The CDR3 is 12 amino acids.

This clone was found once. This sequence joins TRBV6-5 and TRBJ2-5; TRBD1 matches 9 bases. Germline loops: CDR1 MNHEY, CDR2 SVGAGI. The CDR3 covers 14 residues. The ends lost 5 bases at V and 5 bases at J; junction bases unmatched: 6. CDR3 amino acids: CASSPDRGRETQYF. CDR3 bases: TGTGCCAGCAGTCCCGACAGGGGGAGGGAGACCCAGTACTTC.

V gene TRBV6-5 combines with J gene TRBJ2-5; 8 bases agree with TRBD1. Trimming cost V 6 bases and J 4 bases; bases outside gene matches: 7. The CDR3 has 14 residues. Germline-derived CDR1 and CDR2 are MNHEY and SVGAGI. The CDR3 region is CASRIQGDLETQYF. The CDR3 DNA reads TGTGCCAGCAGAATACAGGGGGACCTAGAGACCCAGTACTTC.

V usage is TRBV28 and J usage is TRBJ1-2, with 10 bases lining up with TRBD1. Trimming cost V 6 bases and J 3 bases; bases outside gene matches: 7. This CDR3 region has 15 residues. Germline V lookup: CDR1 MDHEN, CDR2 SYDVKM. The CDR3 DNA follows: TGTGCCAGCAGCTTTCCGGGACAGGGGTACTATGGCTACACCTTC. Its protein is CASSFPGQGYYGYTF.

V and J are TRBV27 and TRBJ1-1; 12 bases are a match to TRBD1. Trimming cost V 3 bases and J 2 bases; bases outside gene matches: 1. The CDR3 loop spans 15 amino acids. Germline CDR1 MNHEY, CDR2 SMNVEV (reference sequence). CDR3 sequence reads: CASSFGTGGNTEAFF. The CDR3 DNA reads TGTGCCAGCAGTTTTGGGACAGGGGGCAACACTGAAGCTTTCTTT.

The chain recombines TRBV14 with TRBJ1-1; no reliable D call. The CDR3 runs 13 residues. CDR1 and CDR2 (germline): SGHDN, FVKESK. V was trimmed by 3 bases and J by 0 bases, leaving 5 bases between them. DNA for the CDR3: TGTGCCAGCAGCCAGGCAATGAACACTGAAGCTTTCTTT. Amino acids: CASSQAMNTEAFF. The full variable domain, with the rest looked up from reference TRBV14 and TRBJ1-1, is EAGVTQFPSHSVIEKGQTVTLRCDPISGHDNLYWYRRVMGKEIKFLLHFVKESKQDESGMPNNRFLAERTGGTYSTLKVQPAELEDSGVYFCASSQAMNTEAFFGQGTRLTVV.